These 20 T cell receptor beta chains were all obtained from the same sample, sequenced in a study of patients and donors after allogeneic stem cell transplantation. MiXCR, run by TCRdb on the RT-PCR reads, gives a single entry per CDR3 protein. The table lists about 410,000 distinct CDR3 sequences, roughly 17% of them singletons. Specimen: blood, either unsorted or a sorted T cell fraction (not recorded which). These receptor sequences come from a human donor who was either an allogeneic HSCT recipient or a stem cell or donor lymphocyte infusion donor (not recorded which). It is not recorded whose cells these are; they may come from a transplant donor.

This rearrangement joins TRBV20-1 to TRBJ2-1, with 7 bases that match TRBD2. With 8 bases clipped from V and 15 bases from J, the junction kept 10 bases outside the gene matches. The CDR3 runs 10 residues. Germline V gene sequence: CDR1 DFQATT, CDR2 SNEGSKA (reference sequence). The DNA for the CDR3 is TGCAGTCTCCAGCGGGGAGGGTGGTTCTTC. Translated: CSLQRGGWFF.

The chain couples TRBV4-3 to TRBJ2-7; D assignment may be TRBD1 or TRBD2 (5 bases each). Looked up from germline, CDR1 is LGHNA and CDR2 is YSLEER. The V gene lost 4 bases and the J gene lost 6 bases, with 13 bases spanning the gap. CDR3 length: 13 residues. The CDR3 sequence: CASSLGVTSEQYF. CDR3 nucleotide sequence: TGCGCCAGCAGCCTGGGGGTAACGAGCGAGCAGTACTTC.

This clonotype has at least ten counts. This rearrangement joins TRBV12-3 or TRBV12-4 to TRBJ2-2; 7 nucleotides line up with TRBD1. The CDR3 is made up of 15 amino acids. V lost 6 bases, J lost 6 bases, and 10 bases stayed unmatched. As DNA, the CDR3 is TGTGCCAGCAGATTTGACAGGGTATTGCCCGGGGAGCTGTTTTTT. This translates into CASRFDRVLPGELFF.

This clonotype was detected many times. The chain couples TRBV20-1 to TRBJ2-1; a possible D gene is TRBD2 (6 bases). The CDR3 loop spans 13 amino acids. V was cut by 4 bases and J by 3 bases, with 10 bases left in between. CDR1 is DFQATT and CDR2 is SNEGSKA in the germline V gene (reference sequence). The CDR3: CSAIAADYNEQFF. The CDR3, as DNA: TGCAGTGCTATAGCGGCAGACTACAATGAGCAGTTCTTC.

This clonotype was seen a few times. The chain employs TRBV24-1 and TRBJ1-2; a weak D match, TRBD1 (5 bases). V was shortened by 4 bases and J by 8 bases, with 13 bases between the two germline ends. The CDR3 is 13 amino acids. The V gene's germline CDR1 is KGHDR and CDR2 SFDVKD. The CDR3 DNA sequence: TGTGCCACCAGTGAGTACACAGGAGTGGGCTACACCTTC. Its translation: CATSEYTGVGYTF.

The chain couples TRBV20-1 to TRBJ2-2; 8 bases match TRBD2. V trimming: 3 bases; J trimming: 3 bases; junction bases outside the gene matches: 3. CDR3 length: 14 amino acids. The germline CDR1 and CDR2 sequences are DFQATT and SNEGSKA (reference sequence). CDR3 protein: CSARGAGDTGELFF. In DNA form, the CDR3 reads TGCAGTGCTAGGGGAGCGGGGGACACCGGGGAGCTGTTTTTT.

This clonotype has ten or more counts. Written as DNA, the CDR3 is TGTGCCAGCAGTTTCGGCGTCGGGGAGCTGTTTTTT. It specifies CASSFGVGELFF. The V call is TRBV12-3 or TRBV12-4, the J call TRBJ2-2; D is undetermined. This CDR3 is built from 12 residues. V lost 3 bases, J lost 7 bases, and 6 bases lay in between.

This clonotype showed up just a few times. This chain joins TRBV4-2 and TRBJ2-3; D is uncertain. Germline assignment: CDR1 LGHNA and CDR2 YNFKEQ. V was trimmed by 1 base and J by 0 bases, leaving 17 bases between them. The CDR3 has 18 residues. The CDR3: CASSQALSRDTSTDTQYF. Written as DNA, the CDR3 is TGTGCCAGCAGCCAAGCTTTATCCCGCGACACTAGCACAGATACGCAGTATTTT.

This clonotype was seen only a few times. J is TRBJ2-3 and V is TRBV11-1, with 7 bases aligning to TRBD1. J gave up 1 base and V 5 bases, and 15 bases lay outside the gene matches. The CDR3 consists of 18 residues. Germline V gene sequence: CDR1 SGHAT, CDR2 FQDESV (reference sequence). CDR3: CASSPRGKGAVGTDTQYF. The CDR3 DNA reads TGTGCCAGCAGCCCGAGAGGAAAGGGGGCGGTTGGCACAGATACGCAGTATTTT.

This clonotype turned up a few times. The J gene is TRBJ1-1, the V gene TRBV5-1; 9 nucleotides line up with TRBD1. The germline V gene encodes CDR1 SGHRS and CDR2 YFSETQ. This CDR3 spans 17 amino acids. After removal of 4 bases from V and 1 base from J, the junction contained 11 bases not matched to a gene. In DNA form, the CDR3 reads TGCGCCAGCAGCCCAACCCGCCTGGGACAGGGGAACACTGAAGCTTTCTTT. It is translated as CASSPTRLGQGNTEAFF.

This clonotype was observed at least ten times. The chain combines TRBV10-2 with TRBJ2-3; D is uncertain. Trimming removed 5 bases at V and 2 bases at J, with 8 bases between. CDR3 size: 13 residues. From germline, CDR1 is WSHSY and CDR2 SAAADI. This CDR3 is CASSPRFTDTQYF. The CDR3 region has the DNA TGCGCCAGCAGTCCGCGGTTCACAGATACGCAGTATTTT.

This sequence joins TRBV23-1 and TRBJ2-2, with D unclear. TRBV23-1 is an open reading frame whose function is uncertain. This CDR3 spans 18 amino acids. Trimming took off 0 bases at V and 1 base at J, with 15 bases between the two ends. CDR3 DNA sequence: TGCGCCAGCAGTCAATCCCCGAGTCGGATCTGGAACACCGGGGAGCTGTTTTTT. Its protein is CASSQSPSRIWNTGELFF.

DNA for the CDR3: TGTGCCAGCAGCGTAGCGGGACGGAACACCGGGGAGCTGTTTTTT. It yields the protein CASSVAGRNTGELFF. The chain employs TRBV9 and TRBJ2-2; TRBD1 or TRBD2 may be the D gene (5 bases each). V dropped 0 bases and J dropped 1 base, with 7 bases sitting between them. The CDR3 loop spans 15 amino acids. From germline, CDR1 is SGDLS and CDR2 YYNGEE. Full variable domain (remainder filled in from reference TRBV9 and TRBJ2-2): DSGVTQTPKHLITATGQRVTLRCSPRSGDLSVYWYQQSLDQGLQFLIQYYNGEERAKGNILERFSAQQFPDLHSELNLSSLELGDSALYFCASSVAGRNTGELFFGEGSRLTVL.

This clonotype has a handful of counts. CDR3 protein: CATSTAGVSYNEQFF. DNA for the CDR3: TGTGCCACCTCTACAGCGGGGGTGTCCTACAATGAGCAGTTCTTC. The V call is TRBV24-1, the J call TRBJ2-1, with 8 bases lining up with TRBD2. After removal of 9 bases from V and 1 base from J, the junction contained 7 bases not matched to a gene. There are 15 residues in the CDR3. CDR1 KGHDR and CDR2 SFDVKD come from the germline V gene.

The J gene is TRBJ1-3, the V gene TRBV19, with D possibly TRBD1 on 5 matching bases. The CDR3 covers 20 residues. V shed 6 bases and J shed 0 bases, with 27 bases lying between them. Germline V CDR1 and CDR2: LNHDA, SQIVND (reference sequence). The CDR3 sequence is CASRKMKGPGTRSSGNTIYF. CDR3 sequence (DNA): TGTGCCAGTAGAAAAATGAAGGGACCCGGGACGAGGAGCTCTGGAAACACCATATATTTT.

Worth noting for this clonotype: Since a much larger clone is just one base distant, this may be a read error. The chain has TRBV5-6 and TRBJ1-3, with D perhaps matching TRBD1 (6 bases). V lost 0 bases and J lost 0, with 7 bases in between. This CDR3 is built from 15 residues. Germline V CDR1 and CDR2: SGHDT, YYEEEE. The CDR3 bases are TGTGCCAGCAGCTTGGTCAGGGGCTCTGGAAACACCATATATTTT. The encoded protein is CASSLVRGSGNTIYF. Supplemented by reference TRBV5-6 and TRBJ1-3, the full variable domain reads DAGVTQSPTHLIKTRGQQVTLRCSPKSGHDTVSWYQQALGQGPQFIFQYYEEEERQRGNFPDRFSGHQFPNYSSELNVNALLLGDSALYLCASSLVRGSGNTIYFGEGSWLTVV.

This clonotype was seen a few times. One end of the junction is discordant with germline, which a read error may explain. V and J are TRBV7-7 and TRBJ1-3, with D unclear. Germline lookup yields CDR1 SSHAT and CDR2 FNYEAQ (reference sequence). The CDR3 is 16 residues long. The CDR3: CASSLVGRTSRDTIYF. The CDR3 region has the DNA TGTGCTAGCAGCTTAGTAGGCAGAACGAGCCGGGACACCATATATTTT.

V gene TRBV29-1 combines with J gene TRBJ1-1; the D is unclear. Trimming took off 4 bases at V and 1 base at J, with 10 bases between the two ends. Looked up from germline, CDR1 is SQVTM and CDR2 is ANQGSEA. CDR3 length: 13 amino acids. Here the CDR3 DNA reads TGCAGCGTTGTTAGGGAGCGGAACACTGAAGCTTTCTTT. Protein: CSVVRERNTEAFF.

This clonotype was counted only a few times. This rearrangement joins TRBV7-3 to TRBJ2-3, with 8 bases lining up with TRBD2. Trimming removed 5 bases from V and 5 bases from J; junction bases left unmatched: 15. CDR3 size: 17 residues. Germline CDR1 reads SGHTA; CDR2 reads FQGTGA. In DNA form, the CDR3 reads TGTGCCAGCAGCCCTGGACTAGCCGATACGCATGGAGATACGCAGTATTTT. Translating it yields CASSPGLADTHGDTQYF.

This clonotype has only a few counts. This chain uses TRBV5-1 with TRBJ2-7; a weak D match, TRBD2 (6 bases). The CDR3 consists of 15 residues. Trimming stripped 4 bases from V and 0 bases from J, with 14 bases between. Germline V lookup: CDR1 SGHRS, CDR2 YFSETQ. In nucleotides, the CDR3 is TGCGCCAGCAGCCTAGAGCGGGCCGGCTCCTACGAGCAGTACTTC. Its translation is CASSLERAGSYEQYF.